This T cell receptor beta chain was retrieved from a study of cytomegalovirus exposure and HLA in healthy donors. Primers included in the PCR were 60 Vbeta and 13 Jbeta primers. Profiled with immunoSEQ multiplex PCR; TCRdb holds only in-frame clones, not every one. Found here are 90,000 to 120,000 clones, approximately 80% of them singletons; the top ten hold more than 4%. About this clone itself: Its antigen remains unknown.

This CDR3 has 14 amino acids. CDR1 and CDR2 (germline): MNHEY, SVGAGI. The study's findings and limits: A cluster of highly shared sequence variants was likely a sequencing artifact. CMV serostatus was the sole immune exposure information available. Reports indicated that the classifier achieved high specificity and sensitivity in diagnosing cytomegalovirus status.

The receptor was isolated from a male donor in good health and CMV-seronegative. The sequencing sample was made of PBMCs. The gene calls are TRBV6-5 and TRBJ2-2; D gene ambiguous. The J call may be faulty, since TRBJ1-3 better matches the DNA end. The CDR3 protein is CASKLRDSGNTIYF. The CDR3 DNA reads TGTGCCAGCAAGTTAAGGGACTCTGGAAACACCATATATTTT.